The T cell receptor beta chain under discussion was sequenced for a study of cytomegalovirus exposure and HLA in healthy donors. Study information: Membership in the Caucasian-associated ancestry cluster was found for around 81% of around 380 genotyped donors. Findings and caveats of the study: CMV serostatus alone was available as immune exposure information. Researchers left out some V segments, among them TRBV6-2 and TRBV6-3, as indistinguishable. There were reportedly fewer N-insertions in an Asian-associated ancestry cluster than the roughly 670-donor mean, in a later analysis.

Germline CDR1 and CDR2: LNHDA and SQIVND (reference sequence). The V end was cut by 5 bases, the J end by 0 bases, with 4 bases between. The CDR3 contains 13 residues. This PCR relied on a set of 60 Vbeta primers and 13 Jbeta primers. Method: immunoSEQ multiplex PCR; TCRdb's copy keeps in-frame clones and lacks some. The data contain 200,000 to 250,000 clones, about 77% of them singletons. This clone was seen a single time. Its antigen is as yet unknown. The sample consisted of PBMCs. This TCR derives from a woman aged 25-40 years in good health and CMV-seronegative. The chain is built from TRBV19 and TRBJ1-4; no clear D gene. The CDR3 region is CASSRSTNEKLFF. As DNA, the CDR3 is TGTGCCAGTAGTCGTTCAACTAATGAAAAACTGTTTTTT.